What follows is one TCR beta chain and its context. This record comes from a study of control samples from healthy donors and cancer patients. Sequencing used immunoSEQ multiplex PCR; TCRdb keeps in-frame clones, though not all of them. The sample contains roughly 130,000 clones, 75% to 95% of which appear only once. The V end was cut by 5 bases, the J end by 0 bases, with 13 bases between. In germline, CDR1 is MNHEY, CDR2 SMNVEV (reference sequence). The CDR3 is made up of 16 amino acids. The chain has TRBV27 and TRBJ2-2, with D possibly TRBD1 on 6 matching bases. This sequence was found in a man aged 18 to 35 in good health. The sample comprised blood. This CDR3 reads CASSPRQAPNTGELFF. CDR3 bases: TGTGCCAGCAGTCCCCGACAGGCTCCGAACACCGGGGAGCTGTTTTTT.